These T cell receptor beta chains were read from a single sample in a study of blood T cell repertoires in COVID-19. Sequencing was performed with immunoSEQ multiplex PCR; in TCRdb, only in-frame clones are kept and a portion is missing. The sample lists about 280,000 clones, around 88% occurring once. Source material: PBMCs or T cells enriched from blood (not recorded which). Source of these receptors: a woman between 40 and 50 years old who had recovered from COVID-19. The CDR3 runs from the conserved cysteine through the conserved F or W. A D gene is named only where the DNA matches it firmly. Size tells how often a clone was seen (once, few, many) or the class of an expanded clone, and some rows leave it out.

size | J | V | D | CDR3 | DNA
- | TRBJ2-1 | TRBV28 | - | CASSGWEYNEQFF | TGTGCCAGCAGTGGGTGGGAGTACAATGAGCAGTTCTTC
- | TRBJ1-2 | TRBV9 | TRBD1 | CASSSRGDRDGYTF | TGTGCCAGCAGCTCCCGCGGGGACAGGGATGGCTACACCTTC
- | TRBJ2-1 | TRBV18 | TRBD2 | CASSLSTGLADEQFF | TGTGCCAGCTCCCTCTCAACAGGACTAGCAGATGAGCAGTTCTTC
few | TRBJ2-3 | TRBV7-9 | TRBD1 | CASSTRQGNTDTQYF | TGTGCCAGCAGCACCCGACAGGGGAACACAGATACGCAGTATTTT
- | TRBJ1-2 | TRBV28 | - | CASSLPGARGYTF | TGTGCCAGCAGTTTGCCAGGGGCTCGGGGCTACACCTTC
- | TRBJ1-3 | TRBV2 | - | CASSELLRGTIYF | TGTGCCAGCAGTGAACTCCTCCGGGGCACCATATATTTT
- | TRBJ2-5 | TRBV7-2 | - | CASSSYQETQYF | TGTGCCAGCAGCTCCTATCAAGAGACCCAGTACTTC
- | TRBJ1-5 | TRBV28 | TRBD1 | CASRSTGGNQPQHF | TGTGCCAGCAGGTCGACAGGGGGCAATCAGCCCCAGCATTTT
once | TRBJ1-6 | TRBV5-5 | TRBD1 | CASSSTGQDNSPLHF | TGTGCCAGCAGCTCGACAGGGCAGGATAATTCACCCCTCCACTTT
- | TRBJ2-1 | TRBV28 | TRBD2 | CASTGGASSYNEQFF | TGTGCCAGCACGGGGGGGGCCAGCTCCTACAATGAGCAGTTCTTC
- | TRBJ1-1 | TRBV6-1 | - | CASSETAGNTEAFF | TGTGCCAGCAGTGAGACCGCGGGTAACACTGAAGCTTTCTTT
- | TRBJ2-7 | TRBV5-4 | TRBD1 | CASSSRQGKDYEQYF | TGTGCCAGCAGCTCACGACAGGGGAAGGACTACGAGCAGTACTTC
- | TRBJ2-2 | TRBV11-3 | TRBD1 | CASSLGVQGDVSGELFF | TGTGCCAGCAGCTTAGGGGTGCAGGGGGATGTGTCCGGGGAGCTGTTTTTT
- | TRBJ2-1 | TRBV3-1/TRBV3-2 | TRBD2 | CASSQRGSGRRGDEQFF | TGTGCCAGCAGCCAACGGGGCAGCGGGAGAAGAGGTGATGAGCAGTTCTTC
- | TRBJ1-5 | TRBV28 | - | CASRPTGNQPQHF | TGTGCCAGCAGACCCACAGGCAATCAGCCCCAGCATTTT
- | TRBJ2-1 | TRBV5-1 | TRBD1 | CASSLIQGADNEQFF | TGCGCCAGCAGCTTGATCCAGGGGGCGGACAATGAGCAGTTCTTC
- | TRBJ2-5 | TRBV6-5 | TRBD1 | CATGYGQAPFGTQYF | TGTGCCACCGGTTATGGACAGGCGCCTTTTGGGACCCAGTACTTC
once | TRBJ2-6 | TRBV6-2/TRBV6-3 | - | CASSPDRVTGANVLTF | TGTGCCAGCAGTCCCGATCGAGTAACTGGGGCCAACGTCCTGACTTTC
few | TRBJ2-2 | TRBV5-1 | - | CASSLVAGNTGELFF | TGCGCCAGCAGCTTGGTGGCGGGGAACACCGGGGAGCTGTTTTTT
- | TRBJ2-5 | TRBV14 | - | CASSRQFQETQYF | TGTGCCAGCAGCCGCCAGTTCCAAGAGACCCAGTACTTC
- | TRBJ1-2 | TRBV30 | - | CASSWGANYGYTF | TGTGCCTCCAGCTGGGGAGCTAACTATGGCTACACCTTC
- | TRBJ2-3 | TRBV9 | TRBD2 | CASSPSGGSTDTQYF | TGTGCCAGCAGCCCTAGCGGGGGAAGCACAGATACGCAGTATTTT
few | TRBJ1-6 | TRBV6-6 | TRBD1 | CASSYRDSNSPLHF | TGTGCCAGCAGTTACCGGGACAGTAATTCACCCCTCCACTTT
- | TRBJ2-1 | TRBV7-2 | TRBD1 | CASSPGQGHNEQFF | TGTGCCAGCAGCCCCGGACAGGGTCACAATGAGCAGTTCTTC
- | TRBJ1-1 | TRBV2 | - | CASSGGVNTEAFF | TGTGCCAGCTCGGGGGGGGTGAACACTGAAGCTTTCTTT
- | TRBJ2-5 | TRBV19 | TRBD1 | CASSMGQGGETQYF | TGTGCCAGTAGTATGGGACAGGGTGGTGAGACCCAGTACTTC
- | TRBJ2-7 | TRBV28 | TRBD1 | CASRYTGDEQYF | TGTGCCAGCAGGTACACAGGGGACGAGCAGTACTTC
few | TRBJ1-1 | TRBV19 | TRBD1 | CASSPARTGNTEAFF | TGTGCCAGTAGTCCCGCCCGGACAGGGAACACTGAAGCTTTCTTT
- | TRBJ2-3 | TRBV6-5 | - | CASTLKYPRTDTQYF | TGTGCCAGCACCCTTAAGTACCCCCGGACAGATACGCAGTATTTT
- | TRBJ1-6 | TRBV10-3 | - | CAISELTGPGSPLHF | TGTGCCATCAGTGAGTTGACAGGACCTGGTTCACCCCTCCACTTT
once | TRBJ1-2 | TRBV12-3/TRBV12-4 | - | CASSLGAGYTF | TGTGCCAGCAGTTTGGGGGCTGGCTACACCTTC
- | TRBJ2-5 | TRBV5-6 | - | CASSLPGLKQETQYF | TGTGCCAGCAGCCTGCCGGGACTGAAACAAGAGACCCAGTACTTC
few | TRBJ1-3 | TRBV28 | TRBD1 | CASSLGGQGILSGNTIYF | TGTGCCAGCAGTTTGGGGGGACAGGGCATCCTCTCTGGAAACACCATATATTTT
- | TRBJ2-2 | TRBV7-3 | TRBD1 | CASSIDRDSLLTGELFF | TGTGCCAGCAGCATAGACCGGGACAGCTTACTCACCGGGGAGCTGTTTTTT
- | TRBJ1-5 | TRBV28 | TRBD1 | CASSWTGVAYQPQHF | TGTGCCAGCAGTTGGACAGGCGTCGCTTATCAGCCCCAGCATTTT
- | TRBJ2-7 | TRBV18 | TRBD2 | CASSPGTSGRGNYEQYF | TGTGCCAGCTCACCTGGGACTAGCGGGAGAGGCAACTACGAGCAGTACTTC
- | TRBJ1-2 | TRBV25-1 | - | CASSEESFAGYNYGYTF | TGTGCCAGCAGTGAAGAAAGTTTCGCGGGATACAACTATGGCTACACCTTC
- | TRBJ2-5 | TRBV7-6 | TRBD2 | CASSLVGLAGQETQYF | TGTGCCAGCAGCTTAGTGGGGCTAGCGGGACAAGAGACCCAGTACTTC
- | TRBJ2-5 | TRBV19 | TRBD2 | CASSTPTSAGETQYF | TGTGCCAGTAGTACCCCAACTAGCGCCGGGGAGACCCAGTACTTC
- | TRBJ2-1 | TRBV7-2 | TRBD2 | CASSLGLAGGAEQFF | TGTGCCAGCAGCCTCGGACTAGCCGGGGGTGCGGAGCAGTTCTTC
once | TRBJ1-6 | TRBV27 | - | CASCHRVSYNSPLHF | TGTGCCAGCTGCCACAGGGTCTCCTATAATTCACCCCTCCACTTT
- | TRBJ2-7 | TRBV2 | TRBD1 | CASSGLGQGAKFYEQYF | TGTGCCAGCAGTGGCCTGGGACAGGGGGCCAAATTCTACGAGCAGTACTTC
- | TRBJ1-5 | TRBV15 | - | CATSSGSSNQPQHF | TGTGCCACCAGCAGCGGTTCTAGCAATCAGCCCCAGCATTTT
- | TRBJ2-5 | TRBV2 | TRBD1 | CASSAFGQGGETQYF | TGTGCCAGCAGTGCCTTCGGACAGGGCGGGGAGACCCAGTACTTC
- | TRBJ2-7 | TRBV28 | - | CASRQLAREQYF | TGTGCCAGCAGACAACTAGCACGGGAGCAGTACTTC
- | TRBJ2-7 | TRBV25-1 | TRBD1 | CAGSFSGTGREQYF | TGTGCCGGCAGTTTCTCCGGGACAGGGAGGGAGCAGTACTTC
- | TRBJ2-1 | TRBV28 | TRBD2 | CASSLPLAGYNEQFF | TGTGCCAGCAGTTTACCCCTAGCGGGATACAATGAGCAGTTCTTC
- | TRBJ2-3 | TRBV14 | - | CASSQDLITDTQYF | TGTGCCAGCAGCCAAGATCTTATAACAGATACGCAGTATTTT
once | TRBJ1-5 | TRBV28 | - | CASSSRDQPQHF | TGTGCCAGCAGTTCCCGAGATCAGCCCCAGCATTTT
- | TRBJ2-2 | TRBV10-2 | - | CASSVQTNTGELFF | TGCGCCAGCAGTGTACAGACGAACACCGGGGAGCTGTTTTTT
- | TRBJ1-4 | TRBV28 | TRBD1 | CASSPTGQAGEKLFF | TGTGCCAGCAGTCCGACGGGACAGGCAGGGGAAAAACTGTTTTTT
once | TRBJ1-2 | TRBV4-1 | - | CASRQVGGRLGGYTF | TGCGCCAGCAGGCAGGTCGGGGGGCGCTTAGGCGGCTACACCTTC
- | TRBJ2-2 | TRBV19 | TRBD2 | CASSPTSGRNTGELFF | TGTGCCAGTAGCCCGACTAGCGGGCGGAACACCGGGGAGCTGTTTTTT
- | TRBJ1-3 | TRBV18 | TRBD1 | CASSPGTGGRSGNTIYF | TGTGCCAGCTCACCGGGGACAGGCGGCCGCTCTGGAAACACCATATATTTT
- | TRBJ1-5 | TRBV4-2 | TRBD1 | CASSQQDREGPQHF | TGTGCCAGCAGCCAACAGGACAGGGAAGGGCCCCAGCATTTT
- | TRBJ2-3 | TRBV15 | TRBD1 | CATSTEGPQGALNARYTQYF | TGTGCCACCAGCACCGAAGGCCCACAGGGGGCCTTAAACGCACGGTATACGCAGTATTTT
- | TRBJ2-1 | TRBV29-1 | TRBD2 | CSVLGVAGKTDEQFF | TGCAGCGTTTTGGGGGTAGCGGGAAAAACGGATGAGCAGTTCTTC
once | TRBJ1-3 | TRBV14 | - | CASSPRGWTSGNTIYF | TGTGCCAGCAGCCCCAGGGGTTGGACCTCTGGAAACACCATATATTTT
- | TRBJ1-5 | TRBV7-8 | - | CASSPRPSGAGNQPQHF | TGTGCCAGCAGCCCCCGCCCCTCAGGGGCGGGCAATCAGCCCCAGCATTTT